Shown below are 18 T cell receptor beta chains from a single sample sequenced in a study of beta chain features in type 1 diabetes. The isolated RNA, all of it, was reverse transcribed, so expressed TCRB transcripts were what got sequenced. Repertoires were generated with immunoSEQ multiplex PCR, while TCRdb's copy carries only in-frame clones and drops some. The sample yields hundreds of thousands of clones, roughly 8% seen once. Sequenced input: central memory CD4+ T cells from blood. The receptor set was obtained from a woman between 18 and 30 years old in good health.

This clone has a handful of counts. This chain uses TRBV29-1 with TRBJ2-1, with D unresolved. The CDR3 is 13 amino acids. V was pared by 2 bases and J by 4 bases, with 9 bases between. CDR1 and CDR2 (germline): SQVTM, ANQGSEA. The CDR3 DNA sequence: TGCAGCGTTGAACGAAGCAGGTACAATGAGCAGTTCTTC. Translation: CSVERSRYNEQFF.

This chain connects TRBV7-2 to TRBJ2-5; D is perhaps TRBD2 (5 bases). This CDR3 is 13 amino acids long. The ends were cut back, 5 bases at V and 5 bases at J, with 12 bases in the middle. Germline V gene sequence: CDR1 SGHTA, CDR2 FQGNSA. For the CDR3, the DNA is TGTGCCAGCAGCCCACGAAGAGGGGAGACCCAGTACTTC. Its protein product is CASSPRRGETQYF.

The table lists this clone with a few counts. The chain is built from TRBV27 and TRBJ2-1; tentatively, D is TRBD2 (7 bases). V dropped 5 bases and J dropped 9 bases, with 20 bases sitting between them. Germline V gene data show CDR1 as MNHEY and CDR2 as SMNVEV (reference sequence). This CDR3 is 15 amino acids long. CDR3 sequence (DNA): TGTGCCAGCAGTAAGGCCGGACTAGGGGGGGGTGAGCAGTTCTTC. It specifies CASSKAGLGGGEQFF.

This clone was seen more than once but under ten times. This chain joins TRBV29-1 and TRBJ2-7, with 9 positions matching TRBD2. CDR1 and CDR2 (germline): SQVTM, ANQGSEA. The junction had 8 bases not matched to a gene; V was cut back by 8 bases and J by 6 bases. The CDR3 length is 12 residues. CDR3 in amino acids: CSFSSGMSEQYF. CDR3 nucleotides: TGCAGCTTCTCTAGCGGGATGAGCGAGCAGTACTTC.

The chain links TRBV7-6 to TRBJ1-1; 10 nucleotides agree with TRBD1. The CDR3 totals 16 residues. Germline CDR1 reads SGHVS; CDR2 reads FNYEAQ. The trim removed 5 bases at V and 4 bases at J, leaving 10 bases unmatched. The CDR3 DNA sequence: TGTGCCAGCAGCCAAACTCCGGGACAGGGGACCACTGAAGCTTTCTTT. This gives the protein CASSQTPGQGTTEAFF.

This clone was observed a handful of times. The J gene is TRBJ1-4, the V gene TRBV20-1; D uncertain. CDR1 is DFQATT and CDR2 is SNEGSKA in the germline V gene (reference sequence). The CDR3 length is 11 residues. The ends were cut back, 3 bases at V and 7 bases at J, with 6 bases in the middle. The CDR3 loop reads CSASPLEKLFF. CDR3 DNA sequence: TGCAGTGCTAGTCCACTTGAAAAACTGTTTTTT.

In this sample, this clone turned up many times. The same CDR3 arises from other DNA sequences in this sample as well. V usage is TRBV11-2 and J usage is TRBJ2-3; D is perhaps TRBD2 (5 bases). The CDR3 runs to 13 residues. V lost 1 base to trimming and J lost 3 bases, with 5 bases between them. Germline V gene lookup returns CDR1 SGHAT and CDR2 FQNNGV. CDR3 in DNA: TGTGCCAGCAGCTTAGGAGGGACAGATACGCAGTATTTT. Amino acids: CASSLGGTDTQYF.

This clone was counted a few times. The V call is TRBV14, the J call TRBJ2-3; 10 bases are a match to TRBD1. CDR3 size: 16 residues. The trim removed 0 bases at V and 3 bases at J, leaving 3 bases unmatched. Germline V gives CDR1 SGHDN, CDR2 FVKESK. The CDR3 loop is CASSQEMDRGTDTQYF. In DNA, the CDR3 is TGTGCCAGCAGCCAAGAAATGGACAGGGGGACAGATACGCAGTATTTT.

The chain employs TRBV2 and TRBJ2-5, with D perhaps being TRBD1 or TRBD2 (6 bases each). The CDR3 totals 14 residues. Germline V gene sequence: CDR1 SNHLY, CDR2 FYNNEI. Trimming cost V 9 bases and J 1 base, with 15 bases left between them. CDR3 nucleotides: TGTGCCAGTGGGGGGCTGACTAGCCAAGAGACCCAGTACTTC. This sequence encodes CASGGLTSQETQYF.

The sample holds a few counts of this clone. The chain couples TRBV18 to TRBJ2-5; 10 nucleotides line up with TRBD2. The J call may be mistaken, given a closer DNA end match to TRBJ2-7. The length of the CDR3 is 17 residues. Germline lookup yields CDR1 KGHSH and CDR2 LQKENI. CDR3 amino acids: CASSPETSGTSLREQYF. Written as DNA, the CDR3 is TGTGCCAGCTCACCGGAAACTAGCGGGACTAGCCTCCGCGAGCAGTACTTC.

This clone was counted a few times. The chain carries TRBV21-1 and TRBJ2-3; the tabulated D call, TRBD2, remains unverified against the DNA. TRBV21-1 corresponds to a pseudogene. CDR3 length: 16 amino acids. The CDR3 spells CASSKVGLAGTDTQYF. CDR3 sequence (DNA): TGTGCCAGCAGCAAAGTTGGGCTAGCTGGCACAGATACGCAGTATTTT.

The rearrangement uses TRBV7-2 and TRBJ2-3, with 10 bases identical to TRBD2. V dropped 5 bases and J dropped 8; count of bases not matched to a gene: 10. The CDR3 runs 15 residues. CDR1 is SGHTA, CDR2 FQGNSA, per germline. CDR3 sequence: CASSIQREGFGTQYF. The CDR3, as DNA: TGTGCCAGCAGCATCCAGCGGGAGGGCTTCGGTACGCAGTATTTT. Looking up the rest from reference TRBV7-2 and TRBJ2-3 gives the full variable domain: GAGVSQSPSNKVTEKGKDVELRCDPISGHTALYWYRQSLGQGLEFLIYFQGNSAPDKSGLPSDRFSAERTGGSVSTLTIQRTQQEDSAVYLCASSIQREGFGTQYFGPGTRLTVL.

This clone has more than one count but fewer than ten. V is TRBV7-9 and J is TRBJ2-7, with a possible D match to TRBD1 (6 bases). Germline V lookup: CDR1 SEHNR, CDR2 FQNEAQ (reference sequence). The CDR3 extends over 13 amino acids. Trimming shortened V by 3 bases and J by 4 bases, and 10 bases separated the two germline ends. CDR3 region: CASSFPTGYEQYF. CDR3 sequence (DNA): TGTGCCAGCAGCTTTCCCACAGGGTACGAGCAGTACTTC.

This clone was seen a few times. The rearrangement links TRBV7-2 to TRBJ1-2; D remains ambiguous. The V and J ends lost 4 bases and 4 bases respectively, with 16 bases between them. CDR1 is SGHTA, CDR2 FQGNSA, per germline. The CDR3 length is 15 residues. CDR3 bases: TGTGCCAGCAGCTCCATGGACGGCGCCGGCTATGGCTACACCTTC. This encodes CASSSMDGAGYGYTF.

This clone was seen only a few times. The chain has TRBV29-1 and TRBJ1-2; a weak D match, TRBD1 (6 bases). Germline CDR1 is SQVTM and CDR2 is ANQGSEA. Between the trimmed V and J ends, which lost 0 bases and 6 bases, there was a span of 14 bases. CDR3 size: 14 residues. The CDR3, as DNA: TGCAGCGTTGAAGATGGAGGACAGTCCCATGGCTACACCTTC. Protein sequence: CSVEDGGQSHGYTF.

The chain combines TRBV27 with TRBJ2-2; maybe TRBD1 (5 bases). The CDR3 is made up of 16 amino acids. Trimming took 2 bases from V and 0 from J, leaving 10 bases between them. Germline V gene sequence: CDR1 MNHEY, CDR2 SMNVEV (reference sequence). CDR3 amino acids: CASSLRLGANTGELFF. The DNA for the CDR3 is TGTGCCAGCAGTTTACGATTAGGGGCGAACACCGGGGAGCTGTTTTTT.

The chain employs TRBV6-1 and TRBJ2-3, with 9 bases fitting TRBD2. Germline CDR1 is MNHNS and CDR2 is SASEGT. V lost 7 bases, J lost 0 bases, and 5 bases stayed unmatched. The CDR3 has 15 amino acids. The CDR3 bases are TGTGCCAGCACAATGACTAGCGGTAGCACAGATACGCAGTATTTT. This encodes CASTMTSGSTDTQYF.

This clone was seen a few times. The chain combines TRBV20-1 with TRBJ2-1; D perhaps matches TRBD2 (5 bases). The V gene lost 6 bases and the J gene lost 6 bases, with 9 bases spanning the gap. Germline V lookup: CDR1 DFQATT, CDR2 SNEGSKA (reference sequence). The CDR3 consists of 11 residues. CDR3: CSAPDFNEQFF. CDR3 bases: TGCAGTGCCCCGGACTTCAATGAGCAGTTCTTC.